This T cell receptor (beta chain) was observed in a study of T cell responses to AZD1222 COVID-19 vaccine. Study-wide context: Recipients boosted at about 4 weeks or about 12 weeks are pooled.

Libraries were prepared by immunoSEQ multiplex PCR; TCRdb keeps only in-frame clonotypes and omits some of them. This table has 95,000 to 150,000 clones, approximately 90% appearing once. With regard to this clone: Its antigen is as yet unknown.

Germline loops: CDR1 SGHRS, CDR2 YFSETQ. This CDR3 comprises 15 residues. Trimming pared 0 bases from V and 5 bases from J, leaving 12 bases between. Study observations and caveats: Repertoire sampling happened only post peak T cell response.

The sequence derives from an adult in good health. J is TRBJ1-5 and V is TRBV5-1; possible D gene TRBD1, 5 bases. The specimen comprised peripheral blood, sampled on day 0 of AZD1222 vaccination. The CDR3 region is CASSLGLDTDQPQHF. The CDR3 DNA reads TGCGCCAGCAGCTTGGGTCTGGACACTGATCAGCCCCAGCATTTT.